The clone carrying this T cell receptor (beta chain) showed up just once. The antigen is not known. The CDR3 is 10 residues long. The V gene end was trimmed by 7 bases and the J gene end by 8 bases; junction bases not matched to a gene: 2. The germline V gene has CDR1 SQVTM and CDR2 ANQGSEA. This sample stems from a study of Tregs in tolerant kidney transplant recipients. Method: immunoSEQ multiplex PCR; TCRdb's copy keeps in-frame clones and lacks some. The sample holds fewer than 60,000 clones, 91% seen once. Study-level points and caveats: Tolerant patients' donor-specific Tregs expanded beyond overall Tregs, suggesting antigen-driven growth.

Recipients received nonmyeloablative bone marrow transplants from related graft donors, with transient mixed chimerism. The chain is built from TRBV29-1 and TRBJ2-1; 7 bases align to TRBD2. The source of this sequence is a human patient who received a combined kidney and bone marrow transplant. The graft donor may have given rise to some T cells. The sample in question was CD8+ T cells from blood (PBMCs), obtained 24 months after the transplant. CDR3 residues: CSATSDEQFF. DNA of the CDR3: TGCAGCGCAACTAGCGATGAGCAGTTCTTC.